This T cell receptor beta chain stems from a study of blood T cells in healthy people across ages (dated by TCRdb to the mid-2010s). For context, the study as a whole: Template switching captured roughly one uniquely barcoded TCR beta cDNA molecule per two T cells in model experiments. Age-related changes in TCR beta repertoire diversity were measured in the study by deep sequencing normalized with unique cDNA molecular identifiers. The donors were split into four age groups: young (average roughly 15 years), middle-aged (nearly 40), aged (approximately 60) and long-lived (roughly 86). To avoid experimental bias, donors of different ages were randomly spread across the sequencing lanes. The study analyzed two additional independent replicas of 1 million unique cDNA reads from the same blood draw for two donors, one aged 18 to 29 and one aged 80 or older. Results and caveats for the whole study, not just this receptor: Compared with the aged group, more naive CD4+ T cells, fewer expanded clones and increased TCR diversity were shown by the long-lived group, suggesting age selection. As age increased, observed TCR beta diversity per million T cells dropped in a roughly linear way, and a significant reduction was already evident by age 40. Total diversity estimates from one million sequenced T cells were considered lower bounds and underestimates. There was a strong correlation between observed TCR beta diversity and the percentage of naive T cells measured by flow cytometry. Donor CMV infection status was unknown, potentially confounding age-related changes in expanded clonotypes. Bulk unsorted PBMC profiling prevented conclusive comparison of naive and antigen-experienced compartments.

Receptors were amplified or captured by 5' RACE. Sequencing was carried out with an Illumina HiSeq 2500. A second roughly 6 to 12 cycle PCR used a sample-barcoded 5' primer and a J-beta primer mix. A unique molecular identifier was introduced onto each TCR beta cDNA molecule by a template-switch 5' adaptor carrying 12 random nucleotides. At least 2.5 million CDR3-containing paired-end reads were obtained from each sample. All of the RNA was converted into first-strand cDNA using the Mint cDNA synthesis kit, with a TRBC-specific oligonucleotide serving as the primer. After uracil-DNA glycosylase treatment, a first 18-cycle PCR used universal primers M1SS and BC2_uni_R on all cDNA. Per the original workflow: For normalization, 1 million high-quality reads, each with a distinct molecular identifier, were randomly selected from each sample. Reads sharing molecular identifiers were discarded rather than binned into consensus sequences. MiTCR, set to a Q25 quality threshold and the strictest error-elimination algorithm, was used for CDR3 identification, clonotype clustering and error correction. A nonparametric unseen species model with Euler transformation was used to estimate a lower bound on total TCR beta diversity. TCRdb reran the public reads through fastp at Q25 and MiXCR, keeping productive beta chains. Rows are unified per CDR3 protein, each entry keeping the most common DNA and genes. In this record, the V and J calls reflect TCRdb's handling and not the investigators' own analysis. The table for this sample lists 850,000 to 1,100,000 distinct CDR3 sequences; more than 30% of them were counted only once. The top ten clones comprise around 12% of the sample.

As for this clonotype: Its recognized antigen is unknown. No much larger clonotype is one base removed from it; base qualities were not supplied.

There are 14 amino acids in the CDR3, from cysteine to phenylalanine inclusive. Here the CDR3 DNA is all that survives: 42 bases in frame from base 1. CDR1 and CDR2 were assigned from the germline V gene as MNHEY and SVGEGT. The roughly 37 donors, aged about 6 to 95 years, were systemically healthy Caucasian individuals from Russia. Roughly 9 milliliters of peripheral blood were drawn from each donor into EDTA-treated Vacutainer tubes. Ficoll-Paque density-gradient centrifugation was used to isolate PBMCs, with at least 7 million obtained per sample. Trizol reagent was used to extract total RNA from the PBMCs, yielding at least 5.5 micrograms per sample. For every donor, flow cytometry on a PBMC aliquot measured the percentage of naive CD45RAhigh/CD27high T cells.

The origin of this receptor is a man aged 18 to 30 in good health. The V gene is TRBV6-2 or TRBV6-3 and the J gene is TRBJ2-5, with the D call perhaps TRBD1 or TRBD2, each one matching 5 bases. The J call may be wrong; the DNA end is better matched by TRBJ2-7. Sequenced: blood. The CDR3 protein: CASMAKQEASEQYF. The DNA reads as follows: TGTGCCAGCATGGCGAAACAGGAGGCATCCGAGCAGTACTTC.